The clone carrying this T cell receptor beta chain was observed a handful of times. Libraries were prepared by immunoSEQ multiplex PCR; TCRdb keeps only in-frame clonotypes and omits some of them. The table has roughly 79,000 clones, roughly four fifths seen once. The sample originates from a study of technical replicates of blood from a few donors. Germline V gene sequence: CDR1 SQVTM, CDR2 ANQGSEA. The CDR3 is 12 amino acids. Trimming left V 1 base short and J 3 bases short, with 6 bases between. Sequenced material: PBMCs. The receptor's source is a human donor in good health. Some clones in this sample may be carry-over from other donors' samples. The V gene is TRBV29-1, the J gene TRBJ2-5, with D possibly TRBD1 on 6 matching bases. CDR3 in DNA: TGCAGCGTTGAAGGGACAGAAGAGACCCAGTACTTC. Protein sequence: CSVEGTEETQYF.